Listed here are 18 T cell receptor beta chains from one sample, sequenced in a study of CD8+ T cells in alopecia areata (dated by TCRdb to 2017 to 2018). The library was produced with the immunoSEQ multiplex PCR assay. RNA was extracted from all samples and reverse transcribed into cDNA, which served as template for TCR sequencing. TCRdb carries this immuneACCESS record with in-frame sequences only. Its versions omit some clonotypes, under half of them owing to an unresolved V gene in the studies checked, with the rest unexplained. The table for this sample lists 100,000 to 150,000 clones; 40% to 55% of them were counted only once. About 11% of the sample is held by the ten biggest clonotypes. Sequenced input: NKG2D-low CD8+ T cells sorted from blood. Read against the paper, the sample's cell subset or site label means: sorted CD8+ NKG2D-low blood T cells. All receptors derive from a human donor with alopecia areata.

In its sample, this clone was seen a few times. V gene TRBV29-1 combines with J gene TRBJ1-1; D unclear. The CDR3 length is 13 residues. CDR1 and CDR2 (germline): SQVTM, ANQGSEA. V was cut by 6 bases and J by 3 bases, with 14 bases left in between. CDR3 in amino acids: CSVIGQIDTEAFF. CDR3 in DNA: TGCAGCGTAATAGGGCAGATTGACACTGAAGCTTTCTTT.

The V and J genes are TRBV7-9 and TRBJ1-2, with D maybe TRBD1 (6 bases). V was shortened by 5 bases and J by 4 bases, with 14 bases between the two germline ends. Germline V CDR1 and CDR2: SEHNR, FQNEAQ (reference sequence). The length of the CDR3 is 14 residues. CDR3 sequence: CASSRAGAGYGYTF. The CDR3 DNA is TGTGCCAGCAGCCGCGCGGGGGCTGGCTATGGCTACACCTTC.

The V gene is TRBV7-9, the J gene TRBJ2-7; TRBD1 is a possible D gene (5 bases). Looked up from germline, CDR1 is SEHNR and CDR2 is FQNEAQ (reference sequence). The CDR3 sequence is 12 residues long. Trimming removed 7 bases from V and 0 bases from J, with 7 bases in between. CDR3 in DNA: TGTGCCAGCATAGACAGCTCCTACGAGCAGTACTTC. Translation: CASIDSSYEQYF.

This clone has more than one count but fewer than ten. The chain employs TRBV18 and TRBJ1-1; tentatively, D is TRBD1 (5 bases). Germline V lookup: CDR1 KGHSH, CDR2 LQKENI. Trimming stripped 0 bases from V and 4 bases from J, with 9 bases between. The CDR3 has 14 amino acids. The CDR3 nucleotides are TGTGCCAGCTCACCACCGATCGGGGGCACTGAAGCTTTCTTT. As protein: CASSPPIGGTEAFF.

The J gene is TRBJ2-6, the V gene TRBV27, with TRBD1 as a possible D gene (5 bases). The CDR3 is made up of 15 amino acids. CDR1 MNHEY and CDR2 SMNVEV come from the germline V gene (reference sequence). The V gene lost 7 bases and the J gene lost 0 bases, with 10 bases spanning the gap. CDR3 nucleotides: TGTGCCAGCATGGACACCTACTCTGGGGCCAACGTCCTGACTTTC. Residues: CASMDTYSGANVLTF.

This clone was seen a single time. The chain couples TRBV30 to TRBJ2-7; TRBD1 matches at 9 bases. CDR1 and CDR2 from the germline V gene are GTSNPN and SVGIG (reference sequence). J lost 6 bases, V lost 3 bases, and 6 bases had no gene match. This CDR3 is 13 amino acids long. CDR3 bases: TGTGCCTGGAGCCGGACAGGGGCGGGCGAGCAGTACTTC. Encoded protein: CAWSRTGAGEQYF.

J is TRBJ1-1 and V is TRBV4-1; 8 nucleotides agree with TRBD1. Per germline, CDR1 MGHRA and CDR2 YSYEKL. The CDR3 runs to 14 residues. V was clipped by 1 base and J by 4 bases; unmatched bases: 2. CDR3 loop: CASSQVGQGTEAFF. The CDR3 bases are TGCGCCAGCAGCCAAGTTGGACAGGGCACTGAAGCTTTCTTT.

This clone has more than one count but fewer than ten. V usage is TRBV29-1 and J usage is TRBJ1-4; tentative D call: TRBD1 (5 bases). Germline-derived CDR1 and CDR2 are SQVTM and ANQGSEA. The germline V and J ends were trimmed by 0 bases and 8 bases, with 13 bases remaining between them. This CDR3 is 14 amino acids long. The CDR3 nucleotides are TGCAGCGTTGAAGAACGCCAGGGAGGCGAAAAACTGTTTTTT. Its translation is CSVEERQGGEKLFF.

This clone came up a few times. V usage is TRBV30 and J usage is TRBJ2-1; D is uncertain. This CDR3 region has 11 residues. Germline V lookup: CDR1 GTSNPN, CDR2 SVGIG (reference sequence). V gave up 0 bases and J gave up 9 bases, with 6 bases separating them. CDR3 sequence (DNA): TGTGCCTGGAGTGTTACTACTGAGCAGTTCTTC. Translating it yields CAWSVTTEQFF. Together with reference TRBV30 and TRBJ2-1, the CDR3 gives the full variable domain: SQTIHQWPATLVQPVGSPLSLECTVEGTSNPNLYWYRQAAGRGLQLLFYSVGIGQISSEVPQNLSASRPQDRQFILSSKKLLLSDSGFYLCAWSVTTEQFFGPGTRLTVL.

This clone was seen a few times. The chain links TRBV29-1 to TRBJ1-2; tentative D call: TRBD1 (5 bases). Trimming took off 4 bases at V and 5 bases at J, with 14 bases between the two ends. The V gene's germline CDR1 is SQVTM and CDR2 ANQGSEA. This CDR3 comprises 13 residues. CDR3 sequence (DNA): TGCAGCGTTGTTCCCTCAGGGAAATATGGCTACACCTTC. Translating it yields CSVVPSGKYGYTF.

The chain carries TRBV5-1 and TRBJ1-1; a weak D match, TRBD1 (6 bases). V shed 0 bases and J shed 7 bases, with 13 bases lying between them. Germline CDR1 is SGHRS and CDR2 is YFSETQ. This CDR3 has 14 residues. In DNA form, the CDR3 reads TGCGCCAGCAGCTTGGATAATGGACAGTATGAAGCTTTCTTT. As protein: CASSLDNGQYEAFF.

This CDR3 is CASSFGIGAETQYF. The CDR3 nucleotides are TGTGCCAGCAGCTTCGGCATCGGGGCCGAGACCCAGTACTTC. The genes are TRBV7-2 and TRBJ2-5, with D perhaps TRBD1 or TRBD2 (5 bases each). Trimming left V 3 bases short and J 5 bases short, with 13 bases between. Per germline, CDR1 SGHTA and CDR2 FQGNSA. The CDR3 consists of 14 residues.

In the case of this clone: The sample carries other DNA sequences with the same CDR3. This chain joins TRBV29-1 and TRBJ1-1; D is uncertain. The germline CDR1 and CDR2 sequences are SQVTM and ANQGSEA. The CDR3 has 11 residues. V lost 5 bases and J 1 base, leaving 5 bases between the germline ends. CDR3 protein: CSVLENTEAFF. DNA of the CDR3: TGCAGCGTTCTGGAGAACACTGAAGCTTTCTTT.

The V and J genes are TRBV29-1 and TRBJ1-1; tentatively, D is TRBD1 (6 bases). CDR1 is SQVTM and CDR2 is ANQGSEA in the germline V gene. CDR3 length: 14 amino acids. Trimming cost V 2 bases and J 2 bases, with 12 bases left between them. The CDR3 bases are TGCAGCGTTGAAACAGGGTTGGGAAACACTGAAGCTTTCTTT. It translates to CSVETGLGNTEAFF.

The chain employs TRBV29-1 and TRBJ2-6; D might be TRBD1 (5 bases). Trimming took off 4 bases at V and 4 bases at J, with 17 bases between the two ends. CDR3 length: 16 amino acids. Germline CDR1 is SQVTM and CDR2 is ANQGSEA. The CDR3: CSVASQGISGANVLTF. The CDR3 DNA reads as TGCAGCGTTGCGTCGCAGGGTATATCCGGGGCCAACGTCCTGACTTTC.

The chain uses TRBV6-5 and TRBJ2-1, with D unresolved. The V end lost 5 bases, the J end lost 5 bases, and 4 bases lay between the germline ends. The CDR3 has 11 residues. Germline lookup yields CDR1 MNHEY and CDR2 SVGAGI. Here the CDR3 DNA reads TGTGCCAGCAGTGATAACAATGAGCAGTTCTTC. It is translated as CASSDNNEQFF.

The chain links TRBV7-9 to TRBJ2-2; the match to TRBD2 covers 13 bases. The CDR3 is made up of 18 amino acids. The V segment lost 4 bases and the J segment 0 bases; nucleotides outside the gene matches: 5. Germline loops: CDR1 SEHNR, CDR2 FQNEAQ (reference sequence). Here the CDR3 DNA reads TGTGCCAGCAGCTCCCCGACTAGCGGGGGGACGAACACCGGGGAGCTGTTTTTT. Its translation is CASSSPTSGGTNTGELFF.

Comments on this clone: Other DNA sequences within the sample encode an identical CDR3. The chain links TRBV29-1 to TRBJ2-7; TRBD1 agrees at 7 bases. J gave up 3 bases and V 1 base, and 3 bases lay outside the gene matches. Germline V gene lookup returns CDR1 SQVTM and CDR2 ANQGSEA. There are 13 residues in the CDR3. CDR3 in DNA: TGCAGCGTTGAAGTGGGACAGAACTACGAGCAGTACTTC. Translation gives CSVEVGQNYEQYF.